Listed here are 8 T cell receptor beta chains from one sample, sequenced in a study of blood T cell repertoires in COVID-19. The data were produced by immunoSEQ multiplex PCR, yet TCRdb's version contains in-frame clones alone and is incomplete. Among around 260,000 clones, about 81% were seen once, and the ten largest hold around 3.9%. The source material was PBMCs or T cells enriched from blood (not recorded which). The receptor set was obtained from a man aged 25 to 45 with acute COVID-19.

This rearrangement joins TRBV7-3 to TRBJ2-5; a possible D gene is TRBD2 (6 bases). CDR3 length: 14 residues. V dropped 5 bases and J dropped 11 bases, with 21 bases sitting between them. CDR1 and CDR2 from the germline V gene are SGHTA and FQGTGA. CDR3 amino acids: CASSPQRDSGSQYF. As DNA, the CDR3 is TGTGCCAGCAGCCCCCAACGGGACTCTGGGTCACAGTACTTC.

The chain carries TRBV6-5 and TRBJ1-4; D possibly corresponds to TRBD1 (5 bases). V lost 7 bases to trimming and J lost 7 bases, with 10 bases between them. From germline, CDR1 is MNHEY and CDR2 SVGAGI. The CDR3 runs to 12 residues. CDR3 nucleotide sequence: TGTGCCAGCACGCGGCAGGGTGAAAAACTGTTTTTT. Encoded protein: CASTRQGEKLFF.

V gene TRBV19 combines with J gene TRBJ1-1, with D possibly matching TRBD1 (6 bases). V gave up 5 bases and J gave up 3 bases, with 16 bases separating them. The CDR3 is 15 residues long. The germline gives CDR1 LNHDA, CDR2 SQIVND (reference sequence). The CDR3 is CASSGGQRTYTEAFF. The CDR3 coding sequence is TGTGCCAGTAGTGGAGGACAGCGAACCTACACTGAAGCTTTCTTT. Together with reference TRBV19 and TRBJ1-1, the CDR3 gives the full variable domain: DGGITQSPKYLFRKEGQNVTLSCEQNLNHDAMYWYRQDPGQGLRLIYYSQIVNDFQKGDIAEGYSVSREKKESFPLTVTSAQKNPTAFYLCASSGGQRTYTEAFFGQGTRLTVV.

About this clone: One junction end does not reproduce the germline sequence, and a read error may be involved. CDR3 DNA: TGTGCCAGCAGCCTAGGGGGTGGGGCATACAATGAGCAGTTCTTC. It translates to CASSLGGGAYNEQFF. This sequence joins TRBV5-1 and TRBJ2-1, with D possibly TRBD1 on 6 matching bases. The CDR3 has 15 residues. Germline loops: CDR1 SGHRS, CDR2 YFSETQ.

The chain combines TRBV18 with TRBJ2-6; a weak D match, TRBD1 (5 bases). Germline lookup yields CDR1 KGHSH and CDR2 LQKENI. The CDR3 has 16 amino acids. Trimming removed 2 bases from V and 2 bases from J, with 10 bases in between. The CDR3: CASSPRGVPGANVLTF. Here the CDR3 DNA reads TGTGCCAGCTCACCAAGGGGCGTACCTGGGGCCAACGTCCTGACTTTC.

The CDR3, as DNA: TGTGCCAGCAGCCCGGGATTTCAAGAGACCCAGTACTTC. Residues: CASSPGFQETQYF. The rearrangement uses TRBV28 and TRBJ2-5, with D possibly matching TRBD2 (5 bases). CDR3 size: 13 residues. Per the germline V gene, CDR1 is MDHEN and CDR2 is SYDVKM. V lost 6 bases, J lost 2 bases, and 10 bases lay in between.

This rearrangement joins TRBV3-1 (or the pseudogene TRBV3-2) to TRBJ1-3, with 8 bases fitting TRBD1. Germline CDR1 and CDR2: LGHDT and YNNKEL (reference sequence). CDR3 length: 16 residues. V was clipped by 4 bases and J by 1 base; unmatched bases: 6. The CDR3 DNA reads TGTGCCAGCAGCCGCGCGACAGGGGCGTCTGGAAACACCATATATTTT. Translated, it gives CASSRATGASGNTIYF.

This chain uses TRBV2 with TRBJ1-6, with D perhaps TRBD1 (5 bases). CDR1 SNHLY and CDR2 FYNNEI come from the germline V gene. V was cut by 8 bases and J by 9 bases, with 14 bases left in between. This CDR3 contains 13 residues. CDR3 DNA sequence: TGTGCCAGCGGATCGGATCAGGGTTCACCCCTCCACTTT. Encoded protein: CASGSDQGSPLHF.